The present T cell receptor beta chain was sequenced within a study of shared clonotypes between healthy human individuals. Study results and limitations: In the sorted subsets, rarefaction showed sequencing was incomplete despite large depth.

This CDR3 is built from 14 residues. The junction had 3 bases not matched to a gene; V was cut back by 4 bases and J by 5 bases. CDR1 is ENHRY, CDR2 SYGVKD, per germline. In the original workflow: From ImmunoSEQ came sequences covering only the junction and carrying no quality scores, so filtering differed. Produced via immunoSEQ multiplex PCR; TCRdb's table is partial and in-frame only. The V and J calls and clone size come from that table; D and trimming were worked out from the DNA. This sample has approximately 1,500,000 clones, with around 98% found just once. About this clone itself: Its antigen is still unknown.

Sequenced material: naive CD4+ T cells sorted from blood. As to subset: CD45RA+ positively selected. This chain links TRBV10-3 with TRBJ2-5; 11 nucleotides match TRBD1. The origin of this receptor is a man in his thirties or forties in good health. The DNA of the CDR3 is TGTGCCATCAGTGTGGGACAGGGGGTTGAGACCCAGTACTTC. This sequence encodes CAISVGQGVETQYF.